The rows below give T cell receptor beta chains drawn from one sample of a study of PD-L1 blockade in urothelial cancer. Sequenced by immunoSEQ multiplex PCR; TCRdb stores in-frame clones only, minus some. This table holds about 50,000 clones, about 82% found once. Source: PBMCs, taken around atezolizumab (anti-PD-L1) treatment. The receptors were gathered from a man in his sixties with urothelial cancer. CDR3s include the opening cysteine and the closing phenylalanine or tryptophan. The order of the fields is V gene, D gene, clone size, J gene, CDR3 protein, CDR3 DNA. A D gene is named only where the DNA matches it firmly. Some rows have no size entry. The others give once, few or many, or a class for an expanded clone.

>TRBV6-4|.|.|TRBJ2-3
CASSDSSGSSTDTQYF
TGTGCCAGCAGTGACTCGTCCGGGAGTAGCACAGATACGCAGTATTTT
>TRBV7-2|.|.|TRBJ1-5
CASSLASQNNQPQHF
TGTGCCAGCAGCTTAGCTTCACAGAATAATCAGCCCCAGCATTTT
>TRBV7-8|.|.|TRBJ2-1
CASSQPGGNEQFF
TGTGCCAGCAGCCAGCCAGGTGGTAATGAGCAGTTCTTC
>TRBV7-2|.|.|TRBJ2-7
CASSPLRASHEQYF
TGTGCCAGCAGCCCTCTCAGAGCTAGCCACGAGCAGTACTTC
>TRBV30|.|.|TRBJ1-3
CACLIIPSSGNTIYF
TGTGCCTGCCTGATAATCCCGAGCTCTGGAAACACCATATATTTT
>TRBV5-1|.|once|TRBJ1-3
CASSPRPASGNTIYF
TGCGCCAGCAGCCCCCGACCAGCGTCTGGAAACACCATATATTTT
>TRBV19|.|.|TRBJ2-7
CASSTPSMGVGTYEQYF
TGTGCCAGTAGTACACCTTCCATGGGAGTCGGGACCTACGAGCAGTACTTC
>TRBV2|.|.|TRBJ1-5
CASTGGGRPQHF
TGTGCCAGCACCGGCGGGGGGAGGCCCCAGCATTTT
>TRBV4-1|TRBD1|.|TRBJ1-1
CASNTSWGQVRFDTEAFF
TGCGCCAGCAATACGTCGTGGGGACAGGTCCGTTTCGACACTGAAGCTTTCTTT
>TRBV5-1|.|.|TRBJ1-2
CASRRDKTSSYGYTF
TGCGCCAGCAGACGGGACAAAACTTCCTCCTATGGCTACACCTTC
>TRBV5-4|TRBD1|.|TRBJ1-1
CASSETPGQGNTEAFF
TGTGCCAGCAGCGAGACTCCGGGACAGGGAAACACTGAAGCTTTCTTT
>TRBV30|.|medium-sized|TRBJ1-5
CACQTRENQPQHF
TGTGCCTGTCAGACAAGGGAGAATCAGCCCCAGCATTTT
>TRBV6-5|TRBD1|once|TRBJ1-1
CASSYGERGLNTEAFF
TGTGCCAGCAGTTATGGAGAGAGGGGGCTGAACACTGAAGCTTTCTTT
>TRBV19|.|.|TRBJ1-6
CASSIDGGSYSPLHF
TGTGCCAGTAGTATAGATGGAGGGTCTTATTCACCCCTCCACTTT
>TRBV19|TRBD1|.|TRBJ1-5
CASSIEGTDSQPQHF
TGTGCCAGTAGTATAGAGGGGACAGATAGTCAGCCCCAGCATTTT
>TRBV4-1|.|.|TRBJ1-2
CASSQDPGDGGYTF
TGCGCCAGCAGCCAAGATCCAGGGGATGGTGGCTACACCTTC